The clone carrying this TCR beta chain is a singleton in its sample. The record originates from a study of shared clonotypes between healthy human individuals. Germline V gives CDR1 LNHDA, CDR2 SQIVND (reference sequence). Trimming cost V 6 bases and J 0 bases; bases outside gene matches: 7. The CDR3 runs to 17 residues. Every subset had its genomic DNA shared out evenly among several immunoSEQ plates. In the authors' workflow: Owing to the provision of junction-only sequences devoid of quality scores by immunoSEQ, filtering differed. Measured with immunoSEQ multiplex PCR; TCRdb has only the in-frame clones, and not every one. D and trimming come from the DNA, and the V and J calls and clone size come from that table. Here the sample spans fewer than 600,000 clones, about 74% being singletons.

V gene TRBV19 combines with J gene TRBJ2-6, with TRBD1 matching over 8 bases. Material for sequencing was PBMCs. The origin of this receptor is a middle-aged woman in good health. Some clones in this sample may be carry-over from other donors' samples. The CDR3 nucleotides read TGTGCCAGTAGCGCGACAGGGGTCCTCTCTGGGGCCAACGTCCTGACTTTC. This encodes CASSATGVLSGANVLTF. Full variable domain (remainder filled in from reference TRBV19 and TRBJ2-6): DGGITQSPKYLFRKEGQNVTLSCEQNLNHDAMYWYRQDPGQGLRLIYYSQIVNDFQKGDIAEGYSVSREKKESFPLTVTSAQKNPTAFYLCASSATGVLSGANVLTFGAGSRLTVL.